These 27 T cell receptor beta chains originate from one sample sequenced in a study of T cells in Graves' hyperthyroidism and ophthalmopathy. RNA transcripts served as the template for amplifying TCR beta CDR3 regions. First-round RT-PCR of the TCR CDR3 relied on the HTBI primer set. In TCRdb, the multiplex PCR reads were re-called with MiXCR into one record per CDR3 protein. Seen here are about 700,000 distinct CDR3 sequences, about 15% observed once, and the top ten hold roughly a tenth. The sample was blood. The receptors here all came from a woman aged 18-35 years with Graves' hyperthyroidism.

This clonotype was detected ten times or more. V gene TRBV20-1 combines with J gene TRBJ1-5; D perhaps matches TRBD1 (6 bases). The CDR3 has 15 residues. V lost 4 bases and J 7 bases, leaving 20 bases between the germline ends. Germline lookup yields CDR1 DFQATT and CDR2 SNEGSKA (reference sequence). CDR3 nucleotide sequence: TGCAGTGCTATCGGATTGGGGGGGCAATCACAGCCCCAGCATTTT. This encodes CSAIGLGGQSQPQHF.

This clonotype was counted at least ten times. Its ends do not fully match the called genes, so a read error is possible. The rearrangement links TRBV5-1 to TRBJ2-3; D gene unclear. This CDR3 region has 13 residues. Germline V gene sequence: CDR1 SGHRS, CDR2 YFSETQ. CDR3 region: CASSSFGTDTQYF. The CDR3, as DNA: TGTGCCAGCAGCTCGTTCGGCACAGATACGCAGTATTTT. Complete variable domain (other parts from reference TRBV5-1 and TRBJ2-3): KAGVTQTPRYLIKTRGQQVTLSCSPISGHRSVSWYQQTPGQGLQFLFEYFSETQRNKGNFPGRFSGRQFSNSRSEMNVSTLELGDSALYLCASSSFGTDTQYFGPGTRLTVL.

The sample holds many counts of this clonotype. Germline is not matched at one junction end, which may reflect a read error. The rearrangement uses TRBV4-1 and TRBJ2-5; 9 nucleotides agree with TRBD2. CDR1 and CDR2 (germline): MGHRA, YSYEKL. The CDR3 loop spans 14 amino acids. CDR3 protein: CASSPGLAGETQYF. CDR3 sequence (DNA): TGTGCCAGCAGCCCGGGACTAGCAGGGGAGACCCAGTACTTC.

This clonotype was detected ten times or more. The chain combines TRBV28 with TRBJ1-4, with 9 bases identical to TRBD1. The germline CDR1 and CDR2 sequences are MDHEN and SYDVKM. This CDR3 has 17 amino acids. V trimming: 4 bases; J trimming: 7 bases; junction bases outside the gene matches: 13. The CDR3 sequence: CASSSVGQGKGSEKLFF. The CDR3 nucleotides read TGTGCCAGCAGTTCCGTGGGACAGGGAAAGGGCAGTGAAAAACTGTTTTTT.

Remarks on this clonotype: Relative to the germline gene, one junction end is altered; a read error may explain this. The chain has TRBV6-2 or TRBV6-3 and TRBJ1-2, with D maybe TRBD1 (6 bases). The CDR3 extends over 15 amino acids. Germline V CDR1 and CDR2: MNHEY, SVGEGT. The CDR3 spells CASSYPPGQDYDYTF. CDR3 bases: TGTGCCAGCAGTTACCCACCGGGACAAGACTATGACTACACCTTC.

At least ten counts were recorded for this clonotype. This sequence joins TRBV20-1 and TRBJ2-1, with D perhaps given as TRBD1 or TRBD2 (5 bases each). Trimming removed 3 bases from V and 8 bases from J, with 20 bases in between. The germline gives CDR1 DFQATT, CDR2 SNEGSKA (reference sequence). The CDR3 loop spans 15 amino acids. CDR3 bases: TGCAGTGCTAGCTTCGGTGCACGGGACGGGGATGAGCAGTTCTTC. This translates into CSASFGARDGDEQFF.

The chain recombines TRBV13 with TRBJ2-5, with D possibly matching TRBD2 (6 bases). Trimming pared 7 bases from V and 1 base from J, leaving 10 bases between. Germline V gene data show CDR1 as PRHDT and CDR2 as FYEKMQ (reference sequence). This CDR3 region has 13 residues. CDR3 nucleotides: TGTGCCAGCACCGGGGGTGTCCAAGAGACCCAGTACTTC. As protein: CASTGGVQETQYF.

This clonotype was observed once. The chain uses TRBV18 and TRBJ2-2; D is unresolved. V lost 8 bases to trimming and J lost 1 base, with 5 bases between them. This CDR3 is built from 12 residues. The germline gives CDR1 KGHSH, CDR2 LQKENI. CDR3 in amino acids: CASPQNTGELFF. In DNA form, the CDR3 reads TGTGCCAGCCCACAGAACACCGGGGAGCTGTTTTTT. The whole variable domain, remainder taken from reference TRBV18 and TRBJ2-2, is NAGVMQNPRHLVRRRGQEARLRCSPMKGHSHVYWYRQLPEEGLKFMVYLQKENIIDESGMPKERFSAEFPKEGPSILRIQQVVRGDSAAYFCASPQNTGELFFGEGSRLTVL.

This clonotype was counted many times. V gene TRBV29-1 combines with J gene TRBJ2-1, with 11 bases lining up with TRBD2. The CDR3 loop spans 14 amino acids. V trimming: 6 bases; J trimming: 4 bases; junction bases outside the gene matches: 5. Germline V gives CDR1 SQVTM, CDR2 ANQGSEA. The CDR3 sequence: CSVKGLADYNEQFF. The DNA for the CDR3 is TGCAGCGTCAAGGGACTAGCGGATTACAATGAGCAGTTCTTC.

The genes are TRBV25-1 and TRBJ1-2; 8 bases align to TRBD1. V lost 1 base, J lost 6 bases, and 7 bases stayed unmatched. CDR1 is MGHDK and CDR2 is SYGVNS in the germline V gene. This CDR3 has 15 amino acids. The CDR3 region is CASSESPDRVDGYTF. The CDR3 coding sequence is TGTGCCAGCAGTGAATCCCCGGACAGGGTAGATGGCTACACCTTC.

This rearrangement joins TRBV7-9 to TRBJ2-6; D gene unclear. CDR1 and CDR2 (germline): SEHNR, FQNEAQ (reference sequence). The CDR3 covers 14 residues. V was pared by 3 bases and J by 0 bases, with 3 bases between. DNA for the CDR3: TGTGCCAGCAGCTTTTACTCTGGGGCCAACGTCCTGACTTTC. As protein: CASSFYSGANVLTF. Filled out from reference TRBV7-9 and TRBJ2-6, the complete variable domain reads DTGVSQNPRHKITKRGQNVTFRCDPISEHNRLYWYRQTLGQGPEFLTYFQNEAQLEKSRLLSDRFSAERPKGSFSTLEIQRTEQGDSAMYLCASSFYSGANVLTFGAGSRLTVL.

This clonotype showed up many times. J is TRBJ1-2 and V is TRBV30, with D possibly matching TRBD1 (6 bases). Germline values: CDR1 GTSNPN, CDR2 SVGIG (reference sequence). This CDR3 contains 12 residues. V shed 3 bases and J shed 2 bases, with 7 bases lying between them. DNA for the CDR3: TGTGCCTGGAGCAGGGGAAACTATGGCTACACCTTC. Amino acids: CAWSRGNYGYTF.

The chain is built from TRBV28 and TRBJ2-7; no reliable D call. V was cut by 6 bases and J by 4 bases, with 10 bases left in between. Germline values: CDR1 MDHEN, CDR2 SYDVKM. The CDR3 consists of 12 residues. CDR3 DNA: TGTGCCAGCAGGCAATTCGGTTACGAGCAGTACTTC. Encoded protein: CASRQFGYEQYF.

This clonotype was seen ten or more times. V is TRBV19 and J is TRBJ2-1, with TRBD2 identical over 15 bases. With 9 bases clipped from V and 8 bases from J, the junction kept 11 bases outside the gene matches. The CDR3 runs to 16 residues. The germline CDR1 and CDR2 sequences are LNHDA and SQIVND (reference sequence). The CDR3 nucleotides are TGTGCCAGCAGCGACCCCGGGACTAGCGGGAGGTATGAGCAGTTCTTC. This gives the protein CASSDPGTSGRYEQFF.

The CDR3 nucleotides read TGTGCCAGCAGTTACAGTTTTGCGGGTGGAAACACCATATATTTT. Its translation is CASSYSFAGGNTIYF. The chain combines TRBV6-9 with TRBJ1-3; unclear D gene. Germline V gene lookup returns CDR1 MNHGY and CDR2 SVAAGI. Trimming cost V 3 bases and J 3 bases, with 12 bases left between them. The CDR3 is 15 amino acids.

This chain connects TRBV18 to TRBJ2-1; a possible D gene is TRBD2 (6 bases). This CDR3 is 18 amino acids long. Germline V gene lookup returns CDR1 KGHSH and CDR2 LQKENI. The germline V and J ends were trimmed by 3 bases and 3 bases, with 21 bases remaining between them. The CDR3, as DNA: TGTGCCAGCTCACCCCCTGGGTTAGCGGTTATATACTACAATGAGCAGTTCTTC. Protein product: CASSPPGLAVIYYNEQFF.

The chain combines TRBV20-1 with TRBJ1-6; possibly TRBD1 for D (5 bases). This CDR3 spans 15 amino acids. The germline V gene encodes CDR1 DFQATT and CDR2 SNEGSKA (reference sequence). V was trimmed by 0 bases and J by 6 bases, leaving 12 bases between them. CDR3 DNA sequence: TGCAGTGCTAGAGATCCCCAGGGCTTTAATTCACCCCTCCACTTT. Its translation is CSARDPQGFNSPLHF.

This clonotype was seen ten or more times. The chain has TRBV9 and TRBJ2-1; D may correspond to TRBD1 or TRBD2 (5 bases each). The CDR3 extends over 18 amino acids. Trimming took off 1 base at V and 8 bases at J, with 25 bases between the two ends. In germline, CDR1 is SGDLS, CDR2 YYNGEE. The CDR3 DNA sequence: TGTGCCAGCAGCGTAAGTCTCCGGGGCGCTTCAGCACAGGATGAGCAGTTCTTC. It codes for CASSVSLRGASAQDEQFF. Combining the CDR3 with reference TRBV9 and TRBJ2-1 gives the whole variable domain DSGVTQTPKHLITATGQRVTLRCSPRSGDLSVYWYQQSLDQGLQFLIQYYNGEERAKGNILERFSAQQFPDLHSELNLSSLELGDSALYFCASSVSLRGASAQDEQFFGPGTRLTVL.

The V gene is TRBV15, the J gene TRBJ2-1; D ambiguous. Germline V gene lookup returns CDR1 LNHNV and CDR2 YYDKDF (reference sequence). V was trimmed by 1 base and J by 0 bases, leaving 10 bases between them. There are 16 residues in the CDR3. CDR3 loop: CATSRVPPNSYNEQFF. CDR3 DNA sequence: TGTGCCACCAGCAGAGTTCCCCCCAACTCCTACAATGAGCAGTTCTTC.

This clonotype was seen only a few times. The CDR3: CASSVPTGGMNIQYF. In nucleotides, the CDR3 is TGTGCCAGCAGTGTCCCTACAGGGGGAATGAACATTCAGTACTTC. The chain has TRBV28 and TRBJ2-4; 8 bases fit TRBD1. The CDR3 has 15 amino acids. V was clipped by 5 bases and J by 7 bases; unmatched bases: 10. Per germline, CDR1 MDHEN and CDR2 SYDVKM.

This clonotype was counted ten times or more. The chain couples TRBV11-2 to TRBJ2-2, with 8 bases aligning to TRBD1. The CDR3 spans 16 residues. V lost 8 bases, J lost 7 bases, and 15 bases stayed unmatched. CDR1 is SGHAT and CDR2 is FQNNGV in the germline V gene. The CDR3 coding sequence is TGTGCCAGCGGACATTTAAGGCAGGGGGCGTTCGGGGAGCTGTTTTTT. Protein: CASGHLRQGAFGELFF.

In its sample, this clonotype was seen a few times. CDR3 in amino acids: CACHGSYNSPLHF. DNA of the CDR3: TGTGCCTGCCACGGCTCCTATAATTCACCCCTCCACTTT. The chain couples TRBV30 to TRBJ1-6; D unresolved. Germline assignment: CDR1 GTSNPN and CDR2 SVGIG (reference sequence). The V and J ends lost 6 bases and 0 bases respectively, with 6 bases between them. The CDR3 is 13 residues long. The whole variable domain, remainder taken from reference TRBV30 and TRBJ1-6, is SQTIHQWPATLVQPVGSPLSLECTVEGTSNPNLYWYRQAAGRGLQLLFYSVGIGQISSEVPQNLSASRPQDRQFILSSKKLLLSDSGFYLCACHGSYNSPLHFGNGTRLTVT.

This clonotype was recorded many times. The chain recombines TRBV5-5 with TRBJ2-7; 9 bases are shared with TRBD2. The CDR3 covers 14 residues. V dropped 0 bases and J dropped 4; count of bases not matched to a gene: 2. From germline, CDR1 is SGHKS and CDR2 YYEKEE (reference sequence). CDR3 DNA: TGTGCCAGCAGCTTGGTTAGCGGGAGATACGAGCAGTACTTC. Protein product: CASSLVSGRYEQYF.

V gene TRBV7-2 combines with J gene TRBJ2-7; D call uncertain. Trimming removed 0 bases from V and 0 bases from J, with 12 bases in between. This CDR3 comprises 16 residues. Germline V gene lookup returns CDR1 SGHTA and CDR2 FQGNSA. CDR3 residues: CASSLATNQPSYEQYF. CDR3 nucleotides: TGTGCCAGCAGCTTAGCCACGAACCAACCCTCCTACGAGCAGTACTTC.

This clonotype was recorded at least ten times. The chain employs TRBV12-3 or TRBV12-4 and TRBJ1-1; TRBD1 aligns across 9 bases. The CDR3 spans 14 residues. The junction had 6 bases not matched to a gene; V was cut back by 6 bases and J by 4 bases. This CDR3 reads CASRGQGSGTEAFF. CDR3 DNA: TGTGCCAGCAGGGGACAGGGTAGTGGCACTGAAGCTTTCTTT.

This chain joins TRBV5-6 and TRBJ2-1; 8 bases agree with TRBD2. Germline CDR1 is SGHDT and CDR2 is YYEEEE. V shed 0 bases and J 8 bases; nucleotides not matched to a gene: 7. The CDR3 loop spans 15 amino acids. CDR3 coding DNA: TGTGCCAGCAGCTTGGTCAGCGGGAGTAGGGATGAGCAGTTCTTC. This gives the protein CASSLVSGSRDEQFF.

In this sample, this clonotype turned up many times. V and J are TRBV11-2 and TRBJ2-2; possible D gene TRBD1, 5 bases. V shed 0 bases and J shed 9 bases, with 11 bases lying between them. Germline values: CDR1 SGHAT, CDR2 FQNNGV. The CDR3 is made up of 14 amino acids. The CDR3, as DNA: TGTGCCAGCAGCTTAGAAGCGACAGCGCGGGAGCTGTTTTTT. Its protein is CASSLEATARELFF.